One and the same sample provided the 16 T cell receptor beta chains below, sequenced in a study of cytomegalovirus exposure and HLA in healthy donors. PCR used 60 Vbeta primers and 13 Jbeta primers. Sequenced by immunoSEQ multiplex PCR; TCRdb stores in-frame clones only, minus some. The table records some 77,000 clones, 80% of them present only once. Sequencing was done on a sample of PBMCs. The receptor set was obtained from a woman in her fifties or sixties in good health and CMV-seropositive.

The chain has TRBV13 and TRBJ2-7; TRBD1 aligns across 10 bases. CDR3 length: 15 residues. V gave up 5 bases and J gave up 6 bases; unmatched junction bases: 10. Germline CDR1 and CDR2: PRHDT and FYEKMQ (reference sequence). The CDR3 DNA is TGTGCCAGCAGCCCAGTCGGGACAGGGGAAGCCGAGCAGTACTTC. Residues: CASSPVGTGEAEQYF.

The rearrangement links TRBV4-1 to TRBJ1-5, with D perhaps matching TRBD1 (6 bases). Trimming shortened V by 0 bases and J by 6 bases, and 6 bases separated the two germline ends. Germline CDR1 is MGHRA and CDR2 is YSYEKL. The CDR3 covers 13 residues. The DNA for the CDR3 is TGCGCCAGCAGCCAAGACAGGGGTCAGCCCCAGCATTTT. Translation gives CASSQDRGQPQHF.

The V call is TRBV9, the J call TRBJ1-6; 7 nucleotides align to TRBD1. Germline V lookup: CDR1 SGDLS, CDR2 YYNGEE. The ends lost 0 bases at V and 10 bases at J; junction bases unmatched: 7. CDR3 size: 15 residues. CDR3 loop: CASSVDRQGDSPLHF. The CDR3 DNA reads TGTGCCAGCAGCGTAGATCGGCAGGGGGACTCACCCCTCCACTTT. Variable domain in full (rest from reference TRBV9 and TRBJ1-6): DSGVTQTPKHLITATGQRVTLRCSPRSGDLSVYWYQQSLDQGLQFLIQYYNGEERAKGNILERFSAQQFPDLHSELNLSSLELGDSALYFCASSVDRQGDSPLHFGNGTRLTVT.

Only a few counts were recorded for this clone. V usage is TRBV9 and J usage is TRBJ2-3, with a weak D call TRBD1 (5 bases). Trimming stripped 0 bases from V and 4 bases from J, with 9 bases between. This CDR3 is 14 amino acids long. CDR1 and CDR2 (germline): SGDLS, YYNGEE. CDR3 DNA: TGTGCCAGCAGCGTAGGGCAGGGATCAGATACGCAGTATTTT. Its protein product is CASSVGQGSDTQYF.

The V and J genes are TRBV6-1 and TRBJ1-4, with D possibly being TRBD1 (6 bases). Germline V CDR1 and CDR2: MNHNS, SASEGT. The CDR3 is made up of 13 amino acids. Trimming left V 10 bases short and J 5 bases short, with 14 bases between. The CDR3 spells CATETGLNEKLFF. CDR3 sequence (DNA): TGTGCCACAGAGACAGGCCTGAATGAAAAACTGTTTTTT.

The V call is TRBV11-3, the J call TRBJ2-2, with 7 bases fitting TRBD1. The CDR3 contains 16 residues. Germline values: CDR1 SGHNT, CDR2 YENEEA. J gave up 0 bases and V 5 bases, and 6 bases lay outside the gene matches. The CDR3 DNA sequence: TGTGCCAGCAGCCCACCTGGGACAGCGAACACCGGGGAGCTGTTTTTT. Amino acid sequence: CASSPPGTANTGELFF.

This rearrangement joins TRBV2 to TRBJ1-4; the D gene is possibly TRBD1 (5 bases). The CDR3 loop spans 16 amino acids. The V and J ends lost 6 bases and 5 bases respectively, with 19 bases between them. The germline V gene encodes CDR1 SNHLY and CDR2 FYNNEI. The CDR3 sequence: CASRWRREGSNEKLFF. The CDR3 DNA reads as TGTGCCAGCAGATGGCGTCGGGAGGGGTCAAATGAAAAACTGTTTTTT.

This clone turned up a few times. This rearrangement joins TRBV5-5 to TRBJ1-2; TRBD1 aligns across 9 bases. Trimming took 4 bases from V and 8 from J; bases not matched to a gene: 3. From germline, CDR1 is SGHKS and CDR2 YYEKEE (reference sequence). CDR3 length: 12 residues. CDR3 loop: CASSGDRVGYTF. The CDR3 bases are TGTGCCAGCAGCGGGGACAGGGTCGGCTACACCTTC.

V usage is TRBV5-1 and J usage is TRBJ2-7; 7 nucleotides align to TRBD1. CDR3 size: 16 residues. Trimming cost V 0 bases and J 1 base; bases outside gene matches: 7. Germline V lookup: CDR1 SGHRS, CDR2 YFSETQ. DNA of the CDR3: TGCGCCAGCAGCTTGGCCGGTTCGGGACAGTCCTACGAGCAGTACTTC. Translating it yields CASSLAGSGQSYEQYF. The whole variable domain, filled in from reference TRBV5-1 and TRBJ2-7, reads KAGVTQTPRYLIKTRGQQVTLSCSPISGHRSVSWYQQTPGQGLQFLFEYFSETQRNKGNFPGRFSGRQFSNSRSEMNVSTLELGDSALYLCASSLAGSGQSYEQYFGPGTRLTVT.

The V call is TRBV27, the J call TRBJ2-7; TRBD2 aligns across 14 bases. Looked up from germline, CDR1 is MNHEY and CDR2 is SMNVEV (reference sequence). The J segment lost 6 bases and the V segment lost 8 bases, leaving 12 bases of the junction unmatched. The CDR3 spans 16 residues. The chain's CDR3 is CASLRLAGGIVGEQYF. CDR3 DNA: TGTGCCAGCCTCCGACTAGCGGGGGGGATAGTGGGCGAGCAGTACTTC.

The chain links TRBV5-1 to TRBJ1-3; TRBD1 matches at 8 bases. The J segment lost 1 base and the V segment lost 1 base, leaving 4 bases of the junction unmatched. The CDR3 spans 16 residues. In germline, CDR1 is SGHRS, CDR2 YFSETQ. CDR3 region: CASSLSGQGSGNTIYF. CDR3 sequence (DNA): TGCGCCAGCAGCTTGAGTGGACAGGGATCTGGAAACACCATATATTTT. The full variable domain, with the rest looked up from reference TRBV5-1 and TRBJ1-3, is KAGVTQTPRYLIKTRGQQVTLSCSPISGHRSVSWYQQTPGQGLQFLFEYFSETQRNKGNFPGRFSGRQFSNSRSEMNVSTLELGDSALYLCASSLSGQGSGNTIYFGEGSWLTVV.

This clone was seen more than once but under ten times. V usage is TRBV6-5 and J usage is TRBJ2-1; TRBD1 matches 8 bases. Trimming at V came to 0 bases and at J to 8 bases, leaving 3 bases not matched to a gene. The CDR3 length is 14 residues. CDR1 is MNHEY and CDR2 is SVGAGI in the germline V gene. CDR3: CASSYSTTGDEQFF. CDR3 nucleotides: TGTGCCAGCAGTTACTCGACGACAGGGGATGAGCAGTTCTTC.

The gene calls are TRBV11-3 and TRBJ2-1; TRBD2 matches 10 bases. The CDR3 is 18 amino acids. J gave up 6 bases and V 1 base, and 12 bases lay outside the gene matches. Germline lookup yields CDR1 SGHNT and CDR2 YENEEA. This CDR3 is CASSLVSPLAGVPNEQFF. CDR3 DNA sequence: TGTGCCAGCAGCTTAGTTTCCCCCCTAGCGGGAGTCCCCAATGAGCAGTTCTTC.

The rearrangement links TRBV7-9 to TRBJ2-3; D is unclear. Germline V CDR1 and CDR2: SEHNR, FQNEAQ (reference sequence). Trimming shortened V by 4 bases and J by 5 bases, and 7 bases separated the two germline ends. This CDR3 spans 12 amino acids. The CDR3 loop is CASSSTGDTQYF. CDR3 in DNA: TGTGCCAGCAGCTCCACGGGAGATACGCAGTATTTT.

The chain couples TRBV2 to TRBJ1-1; D unresolved. There are 11 residues in the CDR3. V was trimmed by 4 bases and J by 7 bases, leaving 7 bases between them. CDR1 and CDR2 (germline): SNHLY, FYNNEI. This CDR3 is CASSVPLEAFF. CDR3 coding DNA: TGTGCCAGCAGTGTTCCCCTTGAAGCTTTCTTT. Complete variable domain (other parts from reference TRBV2 and TRBJ1-1): EPEVTQTPSHQVTQMGQEVILRCVPISNHLYFYWYRQILGQKVEFLVSFYNNEISEKSEIFDDQFSVERPDGSNFTLKIRSTKLEDSAMYFCASSVPLEAFFGQGTRLTVV.

The gene calls are TRBV15 and TRBJ2-7; the D is unclear. This CDR3 comprises 16 residues. CDR1 is LNHNV, CDR2 YYDKDF, per germline (reference sequence). Trimming removed 1 base at V and 2 bases at J, with 15 bases between. CDR3 protein: CATSRGSGRITYEQYF. CDR3 bases: TGTGCCACCAGCAGAGGATCCGGCAGGATTACCTACGAGCAGTACTTC.